The entry below describes one T cell receptor beta chain. Its antigen is as yet unknown. Just one base apart from a much larger clone, this may be a read error. Uncontrolled infection, other autoimmune disease, pregnancy or lactation led to exclusion. This entry belongs to a study of T cells in Graves' hyperthyroidism and ophthalmopathy. TCR beta CDR3 regions were amplified from RNA. HTBI primers drove first-round RT-PCR of the TCR CDR3. Using its own MiXCR run on the multiplex PCR reads, TCRdb lists one record per CDR3 protein. The sample shows 500,000 to 600,000 distinct CDR3 sequences, about half of them seen only once. Overall study results and limits: Most clonotypes expanded in thyroid above 0.001 were likewise present in blood. The model anticipated ophthalmopathy a median about six months pre-onset.

Trimming shortened V by 8 bases and J by 1 base, and 11 bases separated the two germline ends. The CDR3 contains 13 residues. Germline CDR1 SGHVS, CDR2 FNYEAQ. The sample consisted of peripheral blood or thyroid tissue (not recorded which). The chain employs TRBV7-6 and TRBJ1-2; no clear D. The source of this sequence is a woman between 18 and 29 years old with Graves' hyperthyroidism. CDR3 sequence (DNA): TGTGCCAGCTCGAACCTGATTAACTATGGCTACACCTTC. Translation: CASSNLINYGYTF.